This TCR beta chain was captured in a study of T cell changes during pregnancy in multiple sclerosis. The trim removed 8 bases at V and 2 bases at J, leaving 4 bases unmatched. The CDR3 sequence is 14 residues long. CDR1 and CDR2 (germline): SGHAT, FQNNGV. Profiling relied on immunoSEQ multiplex PCR, and the TCRdb table lists in-frame clones only, not all of them. This sample yields 50,000 to 75,000 clones, of which over 90% are seen a single time; 2.6% belongs to the top ten. The chain recombines TRBV11-2 with TRBJ2-7; 12 bases are shared with TRBD2. The sample was CD8+ T cells from peripheral blood mononuclear cells, taken in the third trimester of pregnancy. The clonotype comes from a female donor with multiple sclerosis, enrolled in a pregnancy study. The CDR3 DNA sequence: TGTGCCAGCGACCGGACTAGCGGGACCTACGAGCAGTACTTC. It yields the protein CASDRTSGTYEQYF.